A single T cell receptor beta chain is shown here with its context. The antigen is undetermined. The entry originates in a study of beta chain features in type 1 diabetes. On average, the one heparinised blood draw given by each donor was around 110 mL. Sequencing targeted expressed TCRB transcripts, as all isolated RNA had been reverse transcribed. TCRdb keeps only in-frame clones here, not all; method: immunoSEQ multiplex PCR. The sample shows 150,000 to 190,000 clones, about 8.5% of them seen only once. Study-wide findings and caveats: Cells that show high TCR expression could be over-represented by cDNA sequencing. Researchers could not determine here whether HLA type influences TCRB rearrangement.

The CDR3 consists of 15 residues. Germline V gives CDR1 SGHAT, CDR2 FQNNGV. The V segment lost 3 bases and the J segment 6 bases; nucleotides outside the gene matches: 10. Sequencing was done on a sample of central memory CD4+ T cells from blood. The rearrangement joins TRBV11-2 to TRBJ2-7; 8 positions agree with TRBD1. The sequence was obtained from a man aged 18-30 years in good health. CDR3 residues: CASSFSGTGLTEQYF. CDR3 coding DNA: TGTGCCAGCAGCTTCTCCGGGACAGGCCTTACCGAGCAGTACTTC.